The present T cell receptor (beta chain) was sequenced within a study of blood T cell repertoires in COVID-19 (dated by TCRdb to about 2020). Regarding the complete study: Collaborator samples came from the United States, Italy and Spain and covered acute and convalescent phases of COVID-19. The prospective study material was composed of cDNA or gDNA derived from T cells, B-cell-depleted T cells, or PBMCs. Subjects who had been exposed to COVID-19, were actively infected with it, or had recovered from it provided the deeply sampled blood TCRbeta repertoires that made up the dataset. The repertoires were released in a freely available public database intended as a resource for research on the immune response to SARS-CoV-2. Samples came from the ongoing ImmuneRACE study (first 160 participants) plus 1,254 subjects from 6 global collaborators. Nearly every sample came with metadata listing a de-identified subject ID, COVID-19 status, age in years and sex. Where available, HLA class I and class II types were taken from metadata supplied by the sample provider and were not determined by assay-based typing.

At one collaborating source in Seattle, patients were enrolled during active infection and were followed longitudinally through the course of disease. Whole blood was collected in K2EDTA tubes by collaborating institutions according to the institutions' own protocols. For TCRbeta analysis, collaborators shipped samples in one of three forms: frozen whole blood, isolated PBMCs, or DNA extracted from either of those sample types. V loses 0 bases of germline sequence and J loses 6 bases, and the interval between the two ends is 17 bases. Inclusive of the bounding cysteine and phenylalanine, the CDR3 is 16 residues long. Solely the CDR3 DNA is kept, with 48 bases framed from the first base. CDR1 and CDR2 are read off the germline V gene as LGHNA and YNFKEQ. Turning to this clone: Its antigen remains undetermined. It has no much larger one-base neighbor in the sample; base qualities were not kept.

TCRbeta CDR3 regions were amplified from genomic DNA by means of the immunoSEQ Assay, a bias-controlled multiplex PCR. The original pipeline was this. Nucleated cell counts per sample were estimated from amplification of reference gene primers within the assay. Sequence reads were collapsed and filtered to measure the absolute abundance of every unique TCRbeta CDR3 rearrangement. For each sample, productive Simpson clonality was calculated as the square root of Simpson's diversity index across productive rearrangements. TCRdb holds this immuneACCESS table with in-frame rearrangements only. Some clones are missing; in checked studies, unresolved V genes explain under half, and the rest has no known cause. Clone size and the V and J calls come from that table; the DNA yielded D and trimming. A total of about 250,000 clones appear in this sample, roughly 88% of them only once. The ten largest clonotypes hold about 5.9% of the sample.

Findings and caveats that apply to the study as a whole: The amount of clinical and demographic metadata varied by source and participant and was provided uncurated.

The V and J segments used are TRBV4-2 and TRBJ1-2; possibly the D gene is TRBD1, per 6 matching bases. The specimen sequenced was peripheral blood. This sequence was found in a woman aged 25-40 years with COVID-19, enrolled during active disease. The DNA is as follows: TGTGCCAGCAGCCAAGAGACCCAGGGGAGTCACCATGGCTACACCTTC. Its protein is CASSQETQGSHHGYTF.